These T cell receptor beta chains were read from a single sample in a study of blood T cell repertoires in COVID-19. TCRdb's table, derived via immunoSEQ multiplex PCR, lists solely in-frame clones and lacks some. Here the sample spans some 240,000 clones, 75% to 85% being singletons. Sequencing was carried out using peripheral blood. These receptors came from a woman in her 40s who had recovered from COVID-19. Both conserved end residues are part of each CDR3. The D gene is left open where the match is weak. Some rows have no size entry. The others give once, few or many, or a class for an expanded clone.

-	TRBV6-5	TRBJ1-2	-	CASSWAGSGDYGYTF	TGTGCCAGCAGTTGGGCGGGCTCGGGAGACTATGGCTACACCTTC
-	TRBV11-2	TRBJ2-3	-	CASSLEPAALTDTQYF	TGTGCCAGCAGCTTAGAACCAGCGGCTCTCACAGATACGCAGTATTTT
-	TRBV19	TRBJ1-6	-	CASSEQRTNSPLHF	TGTGCCAGTAGCGAACAAAGGACAAACTCACCCCTCCACTTT
-	TRBV5-8	TRBJ2-1	-	CASSLPTGSYNEQFF	TGTGCCAGCAGCTTACCCACAGGATCTTACAATGAGCAGTTCTTC
TRBD1	TRBV12-3/TRBV12-4	TRBJ1-5	-	CASSLGTVTAQHF	TGTGCCAGCAGCCTCGGGACAGTAACAGCCCAGCATTTT
-	TRBV10-2	TRBJ1-4	-	CASRNTGTRREKLFF	TGCGCCAGCAGGAACACGGGAACACGACGAGAAAAACTGTTTTTT
-	TRBV7-2	TRBJ2-3	-	CASSGTTDTQYF	TGTGCCAGCAGCGGGACTACAGATACGCAGTATTTT
-	TRBV6-5	TRBJ1-2	-	CASSYSARSDNYGYTF	TGTGCCAGCAGTTACTCGGCCAGGTCGGATAACTATGGCTACACCTTC
TRBD1	TRBV29-1	TRBJ1-2	-	CSVGTGVGYTF	TGCAGCGTTGGGACAGGGGTCGGCTACACCTTC
-	TRBV6-5	TRBJ2-2	few	CASSRGSELFF	TGTGCCAGCAGTAGGGGGTCCGAGCTGTTTTTT
-	TRBV14	TRBJ2-2	-	CASSQDLRRNTGELFF	TGTGCCAGCAGCCAAGACCTGAGGCGGAACACCGGGGAGCTGTTTTTT
TRBD2	TRBV4-1	TRBJ2-5	-	CASSQVGSGGPQETQYF	TGCGCCAGCAGCCAAGTTGGAAGCGGGGGGCCCCAAGAGACCCAGTACTTC
TRBD1	TRBV13	TRBJ1-5	-	CASSQGGTGSQPQHF	TGTGCCAGCAGCCAGGGAGGGACAGGTAGTCAGCCCCAGCATTTT
-	TRBV18	TRBJ2-1	once	CASSRGDEQFF	TGTGCCAGCTCACGGGGGGATGAGCAGTTCTTC
TRBD1	TRBV7-2	TRBJ1-6	-	CASSWTGFRSSPLHF	TGTGCCAGCAGCTGGACAGGGTTTAGGAGTTCACCCCTCCACTTT
-	TRBV11-2	TRBJ2-2	-	CASSRGAGAAGELFF	TGTGCCAGCAGCAGAGGGGCGGGGGCGGCCGGGGAGCTGTTTTTT
TRBD1	TRBV19	TRBJ1-1	-	CASSIGNLGQGRAVVNTEAFF	TGTGCCAGTAGTATAGGGAACTTGGGACAGGGTAGGGCGGTGGTGAACACTGAAGCTTTCTTT
-	TRBV7-8	TRBJ2-1	once	CASRQRRVGNNEQFF	TGTGCCAGCAGGCAACGCAGGGTCGGAAACAATGAGCAGTTCTTC
TRBD1	TRBV28	TRBJ2-1	-	CASSLPQTGNGDEQFF	TGTGCCAGCAGTTTACCGCAGACAGGGAATGGGGATGAGCAGTTCTTC
-	TRBV7-8	TRBJ1-1	-	CASSWGRGNTEAFF	TGTGCCAGCAGCTGGGGTAGGGGGAACACTGAAGCTTTCTTT
TRBD1	TRBV7-9	TRBJ2-7	-	CASSNRGAIAYEQYF	TGTGCCAGCAGCAACAGGGGTGCAATAGCCTACGAGCAGTACTTC
-	TRBV6-2/TRBV6-3	TRBJ2-3	-	CASSYVGSTEF	TGTGCCAGCAGTTACGTTGGGTCTACAGAGTTT
-	TRBV29-1	TRBJ1-1	-	CSVVQSVAEAFF	TGCAGCGTTGTACAGAGTGTGGCTGAAGCTTTCTTT
-	TRBV19	TRBJ1-1	-	CASSNQGWTEAFF	TGTGCCAGTAGTAATCAGGGCTGGACTGAAGCTTTCTTT
-	TRBV11-3	TRBJ1-1	-	CASSGRGSNTEAFF	TGTGCCAGCAGCGGTCGGGGTTCGAACACTGAAGCTTTCTTT
-	TRBV19	TRBJ1-1	-	CASSPAMLANTEAFF	TGTGCCAGTAGTCCCGCAATGTTGGCGAACACTGAAGCTTTCTTT
TRBD2	TRBV9	TRBJ2-7	-	CASSVEEAGGPSEQYF	TGTGCCAGCAGCGTAGAAGAGGCGGGGGGGCCCTCCGAGCAGTACTTC
TRBD1	TRBV7-8	TRBJ2-3	-	CASSPRSTGGFTDTQYF	TGTGCCAGCAGCCCACGATCGACAGGGGGTTTTACAGATACGCAGTATTTT
-	TRBV18	TRBJ2-5	-	CASSPAGWETQYF	TGTGCCAGCTCACCGGCCGGGTGGGAGACCCAGTACTTC
TRBD1	TRBV2	TRBJ1-3	-	CASSGIRLTGPPGNTIYF	TGTGCCAGCAGTGGTATAAGGTTGACAGGGCCTCCTGGAAACACCATATATTTT
-	TRBV12-5	TRBJ1-1	-	CASGHGIEAFF	TGTGCTAGTGGGCACGGGATTGAAGCTTTCTTT
TRBD1	TRBV6-4	TRBJ2-2	-	CASSQSQGAGTGELFF	TGTGCCAGCAGTCAGTCGCAGGGGGCGGGCACCGGGGAGCTGTTTTTT
-	TRBV20-1	TRBJ1-1	-	CSAVDSEAFF	TGCAGTGCCGTGGACAGCGAAGCTTTCTTT
-	TRBV5-1	TRBJ2-2	-	CASSLFEGNTGELFF	TGCGCCAGCAGCTTGTTCGAGGGGAACACCGGGGAGCTGTTTTTT
-	TRBV11-3	TRBJ2-7	-	CASSLNYPASGSYEQYF	TGTGCCAGCAGCTTAAACTACCCCGCCTCCGGGAGCTACGAGCAGTACTTC
-	TRBV7-7	TRBJ2-3	few	CASSSGSRGDTQYF	TGTGCTAGCAGTTCCGGTAGTCGGGGAGATACGCAGTATTTT
-	TRBV19	TRBJ1-3	-	CASTTTRLGNTIYF	TGTGCCAGTACGACAACCAGGCTTGGAAACACCATATATTTT
TRBD2	TRBV6-5	TRBJ2-5	-	CAGSGGGQETQYF	TGTGCCGGGTCAGGCGGGGGACAAGAGACCCAGTACTTC
TRBD1	TRBV6-5	TRBJ2-1	-	CASSRDRGSNEQFF	TGTGCCAGCAGCCGGGACAGGGGATCCAATGAGCAGTTCTTC
-	TRBV10-3	TRBJ2-1	-	CAISGKEGYEQFF	TGTGCCATCAGTGGTAAGGAGGGGTATGAGCAGTTCTTC
TRBD1	TRBV11-2	TRBJ2-7	-	CASRRETGTGAEQYF	TGTGCCAGCAGACGCGAGACCGGGACAGGGGCCGAGCAGTACTTC
-	TRBV6-5	TRBJ1-4	-	CASVDGGREKLFF	TGTGCCAGCGTAGACGGAGGGCGGGAAAAACTGTTTTTT
-	TRBV10-3	TRBJ2-1	-	CANAPQGSKYNEQFF	TGTGCCAATGCCCCGCAGGGTTCCAAGTACAATGAGCAGTTCTTC
-	TRBV11-2	TRBJ1-6	few	CASSLGGLSSYNSPLHF	TGTGCCAGCAGCTTAGGGGGCCTAAGCTCCTATAATTCACCCCTCCACTTT
-	TRBV18	TRBJ1-2	few	CASSPEQGNYGYTF	TGTGCCAGCTCACCAGAACAGGGAAACTATGGCTACACCTTC
TRBD2	TRBV6-2/TRBV6-3	TRBJ2-3	-	CASSYFLAGDTQYF	TGTGCCAGCAGTTACTTCCTAGCGGGGGATACGCAGTATTTT
TRBD1	TRBV2	TRBJ1-4	-	CASSRPRGQSEKLFF	TGTGCCAGCAGCCGACCCAGGGGGCAAAGTGAAAAACTGTTTTTT
TRBD1	TRBV29-1	TRBJ1-1	-	CSVVETGVVAFF	TGCAGCGTTGTTGAGACAGGGGTTGTAGCTTTCTTT
TRBD1	TRBV10-3	TRBJ1-2	-	CAIRLQGANYGYTF	TGTGCCATCAGGCTACAGGGGGCTAACTATGGCTACACCTTC
TRBD2	TRBV7-3	TRBJ2-5	-	CASSETGLAGQETQYF	TGTGCCAGCAGCGAAACGGGACTAGCGGGGCAAGAGACCCAGTACTTC
TRBD2	TRBV11-3	TRBJ2-1	-	CASSGSGGYNEQFF	TGTGCCAGCAGCGGTAGCGGGGGCTACAATGAGCAGTTCTTC
-	TRBV19	TRBJ2-7	-	CASSSTYEQYF	TGTGCCAGTAGTTCCACCTACGAGCAGTACTTC
TRBD1	TRBV2	TRBJ2-7	-	CASSVGTGLSPFSYEQYF	TGTGCCAGCAGCGTAGGGACAGGGCTTTCTCCCTTCTCCTACGAGCAGTACTTC
-	TRBV6-1	TRBJ1-6	-	CASSEDPGVASPLHF	TGTGCCAGCAGTGAAGACCCGGGGGTCGCGTCACCCCTCCACTTT
-	TRBV4-1	TRBJ1-3	-	CASSQDRGSGNTIYF	TGCGCCAGCAGCCAAGACAGGGGTTCTGGAAACACCATATATTTT
-	TRBV5-1	TRBJ1-2	-	CASSLGGLDGYTF	TGCGCCAGCAGCTTGGGAGGGCTGGATGGCTACACCTTC
TRBD2	TRBV5-6	TRBJ2-7	once	CASSLVLNMLSGLNYEQYF	TGTGCCAGCAGCTTGGTGTTGAATATGCTTAGCGGGCTAAACTACGAGCAGTACTTC
TRBD1	TRBV7-2	TRBJ2-5	-	CASSLGQAETQYF	TGTGCCAGCAGCCTGGGACAGGCTGAGACCCAGTACTTC
TRBD1	TRBV6-5	TRBJ2-1	-	CASSSVPGQGSNEQFF	TGTGCCAGCAGTTCCGTCCCGGGACAGGGATCCAATGAGCAGTTCTTC
-	TRBV18	TRBJ1-6	-	CASSPGEDSPLHF	TGTGCCAGCTCACCAGGGGAGGATTCACCCCTCCACTTT